This entry features one T cell receptor (beta chain) sequence. Its antigen is currently not known. Base quality data are lacking; no much larger clone is found one base away. TCRbeta CDR3 regions were amplified from genomic DNA by means of the immunoSEQ Assay, a bias-controlled multiplex PCR. The source study handled its data this way. The number of nucleated cells in each sample was estimated by amplification of reference gene primers within the assay. To quantify the absolute abundance of each unique TCRbeta CDR3 rearrangement, sequence reads were collapsed and filtered. For each sample, productive Simpson clonality was calculated by taking the square root of Simpson's diversity index across productive rearrangements. TCRdb obtained this table from immuneACCESS and retained in-frame rearrangements with V and J assigned. These tables miss some clones; where compared with another copy, unresolved V genes account for less than half of the shortfall, and the remainder is unexplained. V and J calls and clone size are given by that table; D and trimming were obtained from the DNA. This sample holds 200,000 to 300,000 clones; 75% to 90% were observed only once. The top ten hold 27% of the sample.

Each collaborating institution followed its own protocols to collect whole blood in K2EDTA tubes. For TCRbeta analysis, collaborators shipped samples as frozen whole blood, isolated PBMCs, or DNA extracted from either of those sample types. This sample was included in a study of blood T cell repertoires in COVID-19 (dated by TCRdb to 2018 to 2021). At the level of the whole study: Samples from collaborators originated in the United States, Italy and Spain and spanned both the acute and convalescent phases of COVID-19. Deeply sampled blood TCRbeta repertoires from subjects exposed to, actively infected with, or recovered from COVID-19 were included in the dataset. The material from the prospective study consisted of cDNA or gDNA derived from T cells, B-cell-depleted T cells, or PBMCs. Samples came from the ongoing ImmuneRACE study (first 160 participants) plus 1,254 subjects from 6 global collaborators. Sample metadata almost always included a de-identified subject ID, COVID-19 status, age in years and sex. The repertoires were released in a freely available public database meant as a resource for research on the immune response to SARS-CoV-2. Where HLA class I and class II types were available, the types were taken from metadata supplied by the sample provider, not from assay-based typing. On the study overall, not on this receptor specifically: The quantity of clinical and demographic metadata differed by source and by participant and was supplied without curation.

V has 3 bases trimmed and J has 15 bases trimmed; junction bases matching no gene number 8. Including the terminal cysteine and phenylalanine, the CDR3 comprises 12 residues. CDR3 DNA is the only sequence kept; it has 36 bases, read in frame from the first base. Looking up the germline V gene yields CDR1 LGHNA and CDR2 YNFKEQ. The receptor comes from a man aged 40-55 years with acute or convalescent COVID-19. This chain is built from TRBV4-2 and TRBJ2-1, with 7 junctional bases fitting TRBD1. Sequenced: peripheral blood. In nucleotide form, the sequence is TGTGCCAGCAGCCAGGCGACAGGGCGGTCGTTCTTC. This codes for CASSQATGRSFF.